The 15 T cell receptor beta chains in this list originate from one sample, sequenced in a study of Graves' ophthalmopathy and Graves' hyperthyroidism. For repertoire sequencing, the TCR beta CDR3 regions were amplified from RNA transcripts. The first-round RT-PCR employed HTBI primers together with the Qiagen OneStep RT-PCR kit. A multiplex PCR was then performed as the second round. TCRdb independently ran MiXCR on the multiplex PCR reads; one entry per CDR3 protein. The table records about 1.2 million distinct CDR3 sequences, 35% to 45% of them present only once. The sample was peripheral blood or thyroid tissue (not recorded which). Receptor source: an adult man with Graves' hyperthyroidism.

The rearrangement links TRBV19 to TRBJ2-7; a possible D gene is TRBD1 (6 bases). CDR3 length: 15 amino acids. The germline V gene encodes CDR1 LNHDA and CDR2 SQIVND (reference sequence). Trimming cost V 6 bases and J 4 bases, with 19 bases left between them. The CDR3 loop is CASRAGRDTYYEQYF. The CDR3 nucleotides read TGTGCCAGTAGGGCCGGACGGGACACCTATTACGAGCAGTACTTC.

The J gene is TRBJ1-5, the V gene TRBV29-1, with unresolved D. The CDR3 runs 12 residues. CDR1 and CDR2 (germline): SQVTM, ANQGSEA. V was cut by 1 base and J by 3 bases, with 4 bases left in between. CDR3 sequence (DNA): TGCAGCGTTGAAGCGACCAATCAGCCCCAGCATTTT. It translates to CSVEATNQPQHF.

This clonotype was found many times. DNA for the CDR3: TGCAGCGTTGAATTAGGTGTCCGCTCTGGGGCCAACGTCCTGACTTTC. Translation: CSVELGVRSGANVLTF. The rearrangement joins TRBV29-1 to TRBJ2-6; D remains ambiguous. Germline-derived CDR1 and CDR2 are SQVTM and ANQGSEA. V was trimmed by 2 bases and J by 0 bases, leaving 11 bases between them. CDR3 length: 16 amino acids.

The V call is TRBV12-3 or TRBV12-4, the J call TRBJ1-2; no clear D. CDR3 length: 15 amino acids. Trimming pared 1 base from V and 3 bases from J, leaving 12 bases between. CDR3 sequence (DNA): TGTGCCAGCAGTTTAGATTCGGGGAGCCACTATGGCTACACCTTC. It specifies CASSLDSGSHYGYTF.

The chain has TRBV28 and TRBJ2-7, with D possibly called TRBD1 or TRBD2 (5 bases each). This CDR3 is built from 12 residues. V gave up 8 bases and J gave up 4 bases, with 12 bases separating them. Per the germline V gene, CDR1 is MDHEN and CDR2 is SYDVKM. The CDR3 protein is CASWDPRYEQYF. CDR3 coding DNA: TGTGCCAGCTGGGACCCGCGGTACGAGCAGTACTTC.

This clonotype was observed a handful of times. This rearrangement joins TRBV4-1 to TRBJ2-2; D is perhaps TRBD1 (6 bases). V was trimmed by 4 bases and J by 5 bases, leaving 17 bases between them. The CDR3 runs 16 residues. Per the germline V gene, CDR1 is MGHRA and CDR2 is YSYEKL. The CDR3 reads CASSPNPGAGTGELFF. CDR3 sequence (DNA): TGCGCCAGCAGCCCCAACCCAGGGGCTGGAACCGGGGAGCTGTTTTTT.

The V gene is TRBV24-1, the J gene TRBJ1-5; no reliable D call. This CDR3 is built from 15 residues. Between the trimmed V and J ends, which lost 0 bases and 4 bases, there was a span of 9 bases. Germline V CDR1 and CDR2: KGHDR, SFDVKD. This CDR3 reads CATSDLGQVNQPQHF. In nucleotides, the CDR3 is TGTGCCACCAGTGATTTGGGGCAGGTAAATCAGCCCCAGCATTTT.

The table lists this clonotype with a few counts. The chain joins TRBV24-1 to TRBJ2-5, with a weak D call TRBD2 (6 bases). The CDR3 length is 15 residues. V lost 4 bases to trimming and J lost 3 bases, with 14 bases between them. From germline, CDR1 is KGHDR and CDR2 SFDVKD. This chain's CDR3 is CATSEREAEKETQYF. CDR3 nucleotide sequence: TGTGCCACCAGTGAAAGGGAGGCAGAGAAAGAGACCCAGTACTTC.

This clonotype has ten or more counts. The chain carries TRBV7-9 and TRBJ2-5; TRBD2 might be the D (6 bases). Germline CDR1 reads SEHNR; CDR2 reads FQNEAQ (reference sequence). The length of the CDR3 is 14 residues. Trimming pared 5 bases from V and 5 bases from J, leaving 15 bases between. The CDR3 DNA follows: TGTGCCAGCAGCCCGCGGACTCGGGGGGAGACCCAGTACTTC. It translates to CASSPRTRGETQYF.

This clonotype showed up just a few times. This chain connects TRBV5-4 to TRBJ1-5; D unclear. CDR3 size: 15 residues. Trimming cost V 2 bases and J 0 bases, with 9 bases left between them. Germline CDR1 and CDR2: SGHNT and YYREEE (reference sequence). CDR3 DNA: TGTGCCAGCAGCTTCGACGGTCATAGCAATCAGCCCCAGCATTTT. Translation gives CASSFDGHSNQPQHF.

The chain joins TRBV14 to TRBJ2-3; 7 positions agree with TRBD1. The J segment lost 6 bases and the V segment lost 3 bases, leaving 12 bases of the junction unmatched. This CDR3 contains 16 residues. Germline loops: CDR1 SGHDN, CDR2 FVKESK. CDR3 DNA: TGTGCCAGCAGCCAGGGACAGTTTACACCGCACGATACGCAGTATTTT. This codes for CASSQGQFTPHDTQYF.

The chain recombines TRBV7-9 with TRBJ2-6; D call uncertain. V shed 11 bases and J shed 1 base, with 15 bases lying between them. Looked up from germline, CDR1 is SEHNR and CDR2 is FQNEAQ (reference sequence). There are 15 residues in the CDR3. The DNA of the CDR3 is TGTGCCTGGAGTGCCTTAGTGTCTGGGGCCAACGTCCTGACTTTC. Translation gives CAWSALVSGANVLTF.

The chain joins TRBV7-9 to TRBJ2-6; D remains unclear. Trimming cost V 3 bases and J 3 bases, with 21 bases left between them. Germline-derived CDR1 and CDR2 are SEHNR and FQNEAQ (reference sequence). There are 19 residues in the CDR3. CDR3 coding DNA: TGTGCCAGCAGCTTTGGGCGGAGAGTTGTCGGCTATGGGGCCAACGTCCTGACTTTC. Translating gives CASSFGRRVVGYGANVLTF.

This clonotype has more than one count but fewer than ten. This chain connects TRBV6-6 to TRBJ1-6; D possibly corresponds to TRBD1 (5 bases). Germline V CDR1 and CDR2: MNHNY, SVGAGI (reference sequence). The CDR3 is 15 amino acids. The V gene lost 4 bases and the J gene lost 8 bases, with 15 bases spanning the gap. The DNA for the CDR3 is TGTGCCAGCAGTTTCTATAGGGGAGGTGATTCACCCCTCCACTTT. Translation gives CASSFYRGGDSPLHF.

The CDR3 nucleotides read TGCAGCGTTGAAACCCGAGCAGGGGGCAAAAACTATGGCTACACCTTC. Its translation: CSVETRAGGKNYGYTF. The rearrangement joins TRBV29-1 to TRBJ1-2, with 8 positions matching TRBD1. Trimming took 2 bases from V and 2 from J; bases not matched to a gene: 10. CDR3 size: 16 residues. From germline, CDR1 is SQVTM and CDR2 ANQGSEA.